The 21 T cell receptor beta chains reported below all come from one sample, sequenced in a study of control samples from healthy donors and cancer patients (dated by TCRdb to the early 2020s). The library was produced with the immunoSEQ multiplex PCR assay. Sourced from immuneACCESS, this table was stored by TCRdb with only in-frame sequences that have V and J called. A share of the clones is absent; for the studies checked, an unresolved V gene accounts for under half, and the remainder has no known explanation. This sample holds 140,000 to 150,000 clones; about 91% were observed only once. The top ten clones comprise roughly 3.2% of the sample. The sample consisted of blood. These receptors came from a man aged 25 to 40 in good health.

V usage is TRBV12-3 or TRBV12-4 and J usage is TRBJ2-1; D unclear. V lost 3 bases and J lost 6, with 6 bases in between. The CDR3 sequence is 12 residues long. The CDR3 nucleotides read TGTGCCAGCAGTTTGGGGATCAATGAGCAGTTCTTC. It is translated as CASSLGINEQFF.

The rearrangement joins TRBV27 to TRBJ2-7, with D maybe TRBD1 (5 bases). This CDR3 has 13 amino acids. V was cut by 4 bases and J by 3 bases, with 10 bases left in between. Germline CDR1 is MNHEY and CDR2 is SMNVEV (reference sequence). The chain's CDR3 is CASSYRWGYEQYF. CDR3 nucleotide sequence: TGTGCCAGCAGTTACAGGTGGGGCTACGAGCAGTACTTC.

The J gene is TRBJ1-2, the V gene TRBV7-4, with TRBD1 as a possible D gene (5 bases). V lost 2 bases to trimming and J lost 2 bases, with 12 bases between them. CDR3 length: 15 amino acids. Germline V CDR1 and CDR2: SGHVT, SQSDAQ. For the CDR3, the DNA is TGTGCCAGCAGCTTATGTAGACAGATAAACTATGGCTACACCTTC. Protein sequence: CASSLCRQINYGYTF.

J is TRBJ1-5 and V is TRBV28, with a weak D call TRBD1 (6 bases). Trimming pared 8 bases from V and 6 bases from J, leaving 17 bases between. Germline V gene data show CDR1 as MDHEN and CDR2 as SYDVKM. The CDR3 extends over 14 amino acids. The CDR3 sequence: CASPPDRNPQPQHF. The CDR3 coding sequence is TGTGCCAGCCCCCCTGACAGGAACCCTCAGCCCCAGCATTTT.

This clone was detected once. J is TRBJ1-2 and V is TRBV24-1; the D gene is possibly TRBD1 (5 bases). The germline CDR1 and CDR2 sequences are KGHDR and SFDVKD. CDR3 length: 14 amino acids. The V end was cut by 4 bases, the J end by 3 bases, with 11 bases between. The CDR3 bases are TGTGCCACCAGTGACGCGACAGATTACTATGGCTACACCTTC. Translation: CATSDATDYYGYTF.

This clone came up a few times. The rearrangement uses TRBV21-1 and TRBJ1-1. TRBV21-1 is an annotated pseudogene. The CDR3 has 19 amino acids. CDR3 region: CASSKDGGGLPIMNTEAFF. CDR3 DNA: TGTGCCAGCAGCAAAGATGGGGGGGGCCTCCCCATTATGAACACTGAAGCTTTCTTT.

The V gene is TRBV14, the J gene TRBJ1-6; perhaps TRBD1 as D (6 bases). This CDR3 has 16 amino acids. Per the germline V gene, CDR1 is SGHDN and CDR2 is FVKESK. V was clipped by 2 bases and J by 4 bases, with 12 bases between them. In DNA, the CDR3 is TGTGCCAGCAGCCAAAGGGCAGGGGCGTATAATTCACCCCTCCACTTT. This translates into CASSQRAGAYNSPLHF.

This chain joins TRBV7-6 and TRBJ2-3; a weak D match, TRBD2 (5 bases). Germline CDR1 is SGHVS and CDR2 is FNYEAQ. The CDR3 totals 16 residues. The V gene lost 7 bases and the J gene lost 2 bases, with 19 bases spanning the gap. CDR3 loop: CASTQAHGVATDTQYF. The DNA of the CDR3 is TGTGCCAGCACCCAGGCCCACGGGGTGGCCACAGATACGCAGTATTTT.

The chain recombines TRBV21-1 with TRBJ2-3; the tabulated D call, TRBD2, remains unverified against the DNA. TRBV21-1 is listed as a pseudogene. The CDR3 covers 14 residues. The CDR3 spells CASSKVPSGDTQYF. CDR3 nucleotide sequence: TGTGCCAGCAGCAAAGTCCCTAGCGGGGATACGCAGTATTTT.

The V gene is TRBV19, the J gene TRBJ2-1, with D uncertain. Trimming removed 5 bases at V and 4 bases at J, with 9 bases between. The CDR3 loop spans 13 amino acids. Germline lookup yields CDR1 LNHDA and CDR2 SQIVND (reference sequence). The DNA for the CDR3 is TGTGCCAGTAGTGATTTACTTTACAATGAGCAGTTCTTC. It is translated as CASSDLLYNEQFF.

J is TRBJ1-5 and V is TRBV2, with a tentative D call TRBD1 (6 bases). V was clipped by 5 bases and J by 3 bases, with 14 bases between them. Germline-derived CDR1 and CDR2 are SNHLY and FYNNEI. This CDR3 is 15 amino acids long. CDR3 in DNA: TGTGCCAGCAGTCTAGGGGGGGGTTACAATCAGCCCCAGCATTTT. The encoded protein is CASSLGGGYNQPQHF.

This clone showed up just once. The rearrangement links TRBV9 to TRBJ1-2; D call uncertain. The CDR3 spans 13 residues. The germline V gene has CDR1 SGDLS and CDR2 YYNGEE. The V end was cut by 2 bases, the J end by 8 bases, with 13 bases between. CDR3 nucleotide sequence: TGTGCCAGCAGCGTCACAGAGGTCGGGGGCTACACCTTC. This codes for CASSVTEVGGYTF.

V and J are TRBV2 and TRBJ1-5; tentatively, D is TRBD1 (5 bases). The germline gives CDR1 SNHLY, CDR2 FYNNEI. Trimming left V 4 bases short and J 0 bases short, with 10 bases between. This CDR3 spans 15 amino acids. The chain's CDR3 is CASSVGASSNQPQHF. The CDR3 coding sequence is TGTGCCAGCAGTGTAGGGGCTAGTAGCAATCAGCCCCAGCATTTT.

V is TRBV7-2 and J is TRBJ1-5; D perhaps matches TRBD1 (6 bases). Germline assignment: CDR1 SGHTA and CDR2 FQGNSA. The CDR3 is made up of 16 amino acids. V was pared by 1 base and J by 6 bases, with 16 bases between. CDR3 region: CASSLEGGGRGQPQHF. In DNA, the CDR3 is TGTGCCAGCAGCTTAGAGGGGGGGGGACGAGGTCAGCCCCAGCATTTT.

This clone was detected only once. CDR3 nucleotides: TGTGCTAGTTCGGTCCTGGGGCAGGGTGCCTACAATGAGCAGTTCTTC. It yields the protein CASSVLGQGAYNEQFF. V gene TRBV12-5 combines with J gene TRBJ2-1, with TRBD1 as a possible D gene (5 bases). Per the germline V gene, CDR1 is LGHNT and CDR2 is FRNRAP. The CDR3 has 16 residues. V shed 8 bases and J shed 2 bases, with 19 bases lying between them.

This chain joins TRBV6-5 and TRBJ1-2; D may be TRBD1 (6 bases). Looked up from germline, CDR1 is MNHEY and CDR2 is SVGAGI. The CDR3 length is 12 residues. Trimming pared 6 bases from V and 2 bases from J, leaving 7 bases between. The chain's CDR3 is CASRDSNYGYTF. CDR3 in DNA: TGTGCCAGCAGGGACAGCAACTATGGCTACACCTTC.

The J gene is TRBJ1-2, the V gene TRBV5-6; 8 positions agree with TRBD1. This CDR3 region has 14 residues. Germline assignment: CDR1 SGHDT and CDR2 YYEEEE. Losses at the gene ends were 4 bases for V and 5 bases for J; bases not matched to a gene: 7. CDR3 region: CASSPRTGRYGYTF. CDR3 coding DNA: TGTGCCAGCAGCCCCAGGACAGGGCGTTATGGCTACACCTTC.

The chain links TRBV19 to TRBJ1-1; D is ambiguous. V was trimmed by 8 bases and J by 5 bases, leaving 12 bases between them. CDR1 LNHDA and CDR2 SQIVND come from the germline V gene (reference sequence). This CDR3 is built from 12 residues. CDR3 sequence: CASGPGNTEAFF. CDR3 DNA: TGTGCCAGTGGGCCGGGGAATACTGAAGCTTTCTTT. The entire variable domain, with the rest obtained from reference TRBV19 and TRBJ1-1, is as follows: DGGITQSPKYLFRKEGQNVTLSCEQNLNHDAMYWYRQDPGQGLRLIYYSQIVNDFQKGDIAEGYSVSREKKESFPLTVTSAQKNPTAFYLCASGPGNTEAFFGQGTRLTVV.

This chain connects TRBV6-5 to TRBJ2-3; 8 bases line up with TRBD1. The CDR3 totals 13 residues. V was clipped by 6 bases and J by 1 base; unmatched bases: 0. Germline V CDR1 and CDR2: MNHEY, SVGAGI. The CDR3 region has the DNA TGTGCCAGCAGGGACAGGGGCACAGATACGCAGTATTTT. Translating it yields CASRDRGTDTQYF.

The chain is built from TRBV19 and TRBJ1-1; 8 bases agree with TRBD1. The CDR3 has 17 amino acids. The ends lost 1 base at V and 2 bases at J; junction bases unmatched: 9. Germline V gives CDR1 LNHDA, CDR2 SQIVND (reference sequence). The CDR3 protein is CASSIGRSGGGNTEAFF. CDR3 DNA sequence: TGTGCCAGTAGTATAGGTAGGTCAGGGGGCGGCAACACTGAAGCTTTCTTT.

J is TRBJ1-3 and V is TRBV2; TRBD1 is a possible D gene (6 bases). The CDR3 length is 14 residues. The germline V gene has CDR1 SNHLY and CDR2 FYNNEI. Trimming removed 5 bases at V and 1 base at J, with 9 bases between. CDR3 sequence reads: CASSPGQSGNTIYF. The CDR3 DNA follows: TGTGCCAGCAGTCCCGGACAGTCTGGAAACACCATATATTTT.